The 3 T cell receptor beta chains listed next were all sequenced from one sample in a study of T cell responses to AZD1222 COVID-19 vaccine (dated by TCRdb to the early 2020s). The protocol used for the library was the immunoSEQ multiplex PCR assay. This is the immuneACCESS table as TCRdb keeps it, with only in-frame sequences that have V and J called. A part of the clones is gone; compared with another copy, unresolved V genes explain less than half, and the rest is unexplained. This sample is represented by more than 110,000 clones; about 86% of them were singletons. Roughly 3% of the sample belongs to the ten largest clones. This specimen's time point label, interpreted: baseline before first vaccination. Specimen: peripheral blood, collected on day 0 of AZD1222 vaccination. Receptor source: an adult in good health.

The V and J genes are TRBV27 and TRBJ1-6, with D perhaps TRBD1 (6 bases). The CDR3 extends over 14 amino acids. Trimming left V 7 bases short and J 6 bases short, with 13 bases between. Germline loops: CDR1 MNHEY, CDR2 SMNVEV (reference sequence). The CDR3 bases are TGTGCCAGCACTCTGGACAGCCGTAATTCACCCCTCCACTTT. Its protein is CASTLDSRNSPLHF.

The CDR3 nucleotides read TGTGCCAGCAGCGTAGCTTTAATGAGGGGTTCTGGAAACACCATATATTTT. Translation: CASSVALMRGSGNTIYF. V usage is TRBV9 and J usage is TRBJ1-3; D possibly corresponds to TRBD1 (5 bases). Trimming cost V 0 bases and J 1 base, with 14 bases left between them. The CDR3 runs 17 residues. The V gene's germline CDR1 is SGDLS and CDR2 YYNGEE.

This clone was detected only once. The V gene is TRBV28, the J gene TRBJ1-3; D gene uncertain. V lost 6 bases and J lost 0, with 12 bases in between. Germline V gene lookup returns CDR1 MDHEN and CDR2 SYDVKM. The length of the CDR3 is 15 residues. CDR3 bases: TGTGCCAGCAGCCGGTCTATAAACTCTGGAAACACCATATATTTT. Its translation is CASSRSINSGNTIYF.